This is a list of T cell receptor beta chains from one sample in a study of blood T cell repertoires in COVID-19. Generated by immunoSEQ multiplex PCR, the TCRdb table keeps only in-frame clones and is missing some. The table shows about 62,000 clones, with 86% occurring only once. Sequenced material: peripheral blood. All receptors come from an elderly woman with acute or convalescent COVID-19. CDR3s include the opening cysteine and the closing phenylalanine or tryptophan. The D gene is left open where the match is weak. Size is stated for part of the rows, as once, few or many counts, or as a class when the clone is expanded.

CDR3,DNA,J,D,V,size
CASSVQGGSTEAFF,TGTGCCAGCAGCGTACAGGGTGGAAGCACTGAAGCTTTCTTT,TRBJ1-1,-,TRBV9,-
CASSLNRDTEAFF,TGTGCCAGCAGCTTGAACAGGGACACTGAAGCTTTCTTT,TRBJ1-1,-,TRBV5-4,-
CATTTGQETQYF,TGTGCCACTACGACAGGGCAAGAGACCCAGTACTTC,TRBJ2-5,TRBD1,TRBV10-3,-
CAWSWASGATGELFF,TGTGCCTGGAGCTGGGCTAGCGGGGCCACCGGGGAGCTGTTTTTT,TRBJ2-2,TRBD2,TRBV30,-
CASSSTHGTSGRAPYEQYF,TGTGCCAGCAGCTCCACCCACGGGACTAGCGGGAGGGCCCCCTACGAGCAGTACTTC,TRBJ2-7,TRBD2,TRBV7-9,few
CASTGGDYNSPLHF,TGTGCCAGCACGGGTGGAGACTATAATTCACCCCTCCACTTT,TRBJ1-6,-,TRBV3-1/TRBV3-2,-
CASILSGQLNYGYTF,TGTGCCAGCATCCTCTCGGGACAGCTGAACTATGGCTACACCTTC,TRBJ1-2,TRBD1,TRBV6-5,-
CASSPAQGSYTF,TGTGCCAGCAGTCCCGCACAGGGATCCTACACCTTC,TRBJ1-2,-,TRBV28,-
CASSLDRGGGYTF,TGTGCCAGCAGCCTTGACAGGGGGGGAGGCTACACCTTC,TRBJ1-2,TRBD1,TRBV7-2,-
CSLRDRGNYGYTF,TGCAGCCTTCGGGACAGGGGGAACTATGGCTACACCTTC,TRBJ1-2,TRBD1,TRBV29-1,-
CASSLTGETGYTF,TGTGCCAGCAGCTTAACCGGGGAGACGGGCTACACCTTC,TRBJ1-2,-,TRBV7-2,-
CASSLLADISYEQYF,TGTGCCAGCAGTTTACTAGCGGATATCTCCTACGAGCAGTACTTC,TRBJ2-7,TRBD2,TRBV6-5,-
CASSARGRGPYEQYF,TGTGCCAGCAGTGCCAGGGGCAGGGGACCTTACGAGCAGTACTTC,TRBJ2-7,-,TRBV27,-
CASSTGQPSGPLHF,TGTGCCAGCAGCACGGGACAGCCTTCAGGACCCCTCCACTTT,TRBJ1-6,TRBD1,TRBV28,-
CASSYFTGVTEAFF,TGTGCCAGCAGTTACTTCACAGGGGTCACTGAAGCTTTCTTT,TRBJ1-1,TRBD1,TRBV6-5,-
CASRVAGINYGYTF,TGTGCCAGCAGAGTGGCAGGGATAAACTATGGCTACACCTTC,TRBJ1-2,-,TRBV27,once
CASSATGDNQPQHF,TGTGCCAGCAGCGCCACAGGAGACAATCAGCCCCAGCATTTT,TRBJ1-5,-,TRBV9,-
CASSAGLFNSPLHF,TGTGCCAGTAGTGCGGGACTCTTTAATTCACCCCTCCACTTT,TRBJ1-6,-,TRBV19,-
CASSPWGGRAIGELFF,TGTGCCAGCAGCCCCTGGGGCGGGAGGGCCATCGGGGAGCTGTTTTTT,TRBJ2-2,TRBD2,TRBV11-2,-
CASSPGGRDNEKLFF,TGTGCCAGCAGCCCGGGGGGGCGGGATAATGAAAAACTGTTTTTT,TRBJ1-4,-,TRBV3-1/TRBV3-2,-
CASSAWGAGELFF,TGTGCCAGTAGTGCCTGGGGAGCCGGGGAGCTGTTTTTT,TRBJ2-2,-,TRBV19,-
CASSYYLDRNEAFF,TGTGCCAGCAGTTACTACTTAGACAGGAATGAAGCTTTCTTT,TRBJ1-1,-,TRBV6-6,-
CASSGGTNEQFF,TGTGCCAGCAGCGGGGGGACCAATGAGCAGTTCTTC,TRBJ2-1,-,TRBV5-4,-
CASSQEGLASGYNEQFF,TGCGCCAGCAGCCAAGAGGGGTTGGCTAGCGGCTACAATGAGCAGTTCTTC,TRBJ2-1,TRBD2,TRBV4-1,-
CASSTGQGHTEAFF,TGCGCCAGCAGCACGGGACAGGGACACACTGAAGCTTTCTTT,TRBJ1-1,TRBD1,TRBV5-1,-
CATSDLHSASWPPALSPPYF,TGTGCCACCAGTGATTTGCACAGTGCTTCTTGGCCACCTGCTCTAAGTCCTCCGTACTTC,TRBJ2-7,-,TRBV24-1,-
CASSYSGQGAGYTF,TGTGCCAGCAGTTACTCTGGACAGGGGGCAGGCTACACCTTC,TRBJ1-2,TRBD1,TRBV6-5,-
CASSFDYRDRRGGYTF,TGTGCCAGCAGTTTCGACTACCGGGACAGGAGGGGTGGCTACACCTTC,TRBJ1-2,TRBD1,TRBV27,few
CASSAQEESGNTIYF,TGTGCCAGCAGTGCCCAGGAGGAGTCTGGAAACACCATATATTTT,TRBJ1-3,-,TRBV2,-
CASSSHLGREQYF,TGCGCCAGCAGCTCCCATTTGGGGCGCGAGCAGTACTTC,TRBJ2-7,-,TRBV5-1,-
CASSDPHGGSNSYEQYF,TGTGCCAGCAGTGACCCCCATGGCGGGAGTAATTCCTACGAGCAGTACTTC,TRBJ2-7,TRBD2,TRBV27,-
CASSWDTSNTEAFF,TGTGCCAGCAGCTGGGACACCTCAAACACTGAAGCTTTCTTT,TRBJ1-1,-,TRBV6-5,-
CASSGSQTGVNTGELFF,TGTGCCAGCAGTGGCTCTCAGACAGGGGTTAACACCGGGGAGCTGTTTTTT,TRBJ2-2,TRBD1,TRBV25-1,-
CASSDSLRGLDTQYF,TGTGCCAGCAGTGACTCCTTGCGGGGGCTAGATACGCAGTATTTT,TRBJ2-3,-,TRBV6-4,-
CAISRDRGTNQPQHF,TGTGCCATCTCTCGGGACAGGGGGACGAATCAGCCCCAGCATTTT,TRBJ1-5,TRBD1,TRBV2,-
CASSLRAGTQYF,TGTGCCAGCAGTTTGCGGGCCGGGACCCAGTACTTC,TRBJ2-5,-,TRBV28,-
CATSGTGVFGETQYF,TGTGCCACCAGCGGGACAGGGGTGTTTGGAGAGACCCAGTACTTC,TRBJ2-5,TRBD1,TRBV15,-
CAWSVQGGKPQHF,TGTGCCTGGAGTGTACAGGGGGGGAAGCCCCAGCATTTT,TRBJ1-5,TRBD1,TRBV30,-
CASSLGGDSNQPQHF,TGTGCCAGCAGCTTAGGGGGAGATAGCAATCAGCCCCAGCATTTT,TRBJ1-5,-,TRBV7-2,-
CSVGAVSGEQYF,TGCAGCGTTGGTGCCGTCAGCGGGGAGCAGTACTTC,TRBJ2-7,-,TRBV29-1,-
CATDRGGEKLFF,TGTGCGACAGACAGGGGGGGGGAAAAACTGTTTTTT,TRBJ1-4,TRBD1,TRBV28,-
CASSSGQLNSPLHF,TGTGCCAGTAGTTCGGGACAGCTGAATTCACCCCTCCACTTT,TRBJ1-6,TRBD1,TRBV19,-
CASSANPGNTIYF,TGTGCCAGCAGCGCTAACCCTGGAAACACCATATATTTT,TRBJ1-3,-,TRBV7-3,-
CASSLIPLQGHEQFF,TGTGCCAGCAGCCTTATTCCATTACAGGGCCATGAGCAGTTCTTC,TRBJ2-1,-,TRBV5-6,-
CATQDGEANYGYTF,TGTGCCACCCAAGACGGGGAAGCTAACTATGGCTACACCTTC,TRBJ1-2,-,TRBV10-3,few
CSARRGEGYTF,TGCAGTGCTAGGCGGGGAGAAGGCTACACCTTC,TRBJ1-2,-,TRBV20-1,-
CASSPFTGEDSPLHF,TGTGCCAGCTCACCATTCACAGGGGAAGATTCACCCCTCCACTTT,TRBJ1-6,TRBD1,TRBV18,once
CASSARTEGNTIYF,TGTGCCAGCAGCGCGAGGACAGAGGGAAACACCATATATTTT,TRBJ1-3,-,TRBV7-2,-
CASSRGWETRAFF,TGTGCCAGTAGTCGCGGGTGGGAGACTCGAGCTTTCTTT,TRBJ1-1,-,TRBV19,-
CASSLAGGRAAETQYF,TGCGCCAGCAGCTTGGCCGGCGGGAGGGCCGCGGAGACCCAGTACTTC,TRBJ2-5,TRBD2,TRBV5-1,few
CSGSGGREGEKLFF,TGCAGCGGGTCTGGTGGCAGGGAAGGTGAAAAACTGTTTTTT,TRBJ1-4,-,TRBV29-1,once
CASSPRLAGGYPLSAFF,TGCGCCAGCAGTCCCCGCCTGGCAGGGGGTTATCCGCTGTCAGCTTTCTTT,TRBJ1-1,TRBD1,TRBV23-1,-
CASSETGVGEQYF,TGTGCCAGCAGCGAGACAGGGGTCGGCGAGCAGTACTTC,TRBJ2-7,TRBD1,TRBV6-5,-
CASSLGASGNTIYF,TGTGCCAGCAGCTTGGGGGCCTCTGGAAACACCATATATTTT,TRBJ1-3,-,TRBV5-6,few
CASSLAQAANTGELFF,TGCGCCAGCAGCTTGGCACAGGCCGCGAACACCGGGGAGCTGTTTTTT,TRBJ2-2,-,TRBV5-1,-
CASSTGQGASGYTF,TGTGCCAGCAGCACCGGACAGGGGGCCTCTGGCTACACCTTC,TRBJ1-2,TRBD1,TRBV7-2,-
CASSPRTSGSVEQYF,TGTGCCAGCAGTCCGCGGACTAGCGGTTCGGTTGAGCAGTACTTC,TRBJ2-7,TRBD2,TRBV27,few
CAWSRGLNTEAFF,TGTGCCTGGAGCAGGGGACTGAACACTGAAGCTTTCTTT,TRBJ1-1,-,TRBV30,-